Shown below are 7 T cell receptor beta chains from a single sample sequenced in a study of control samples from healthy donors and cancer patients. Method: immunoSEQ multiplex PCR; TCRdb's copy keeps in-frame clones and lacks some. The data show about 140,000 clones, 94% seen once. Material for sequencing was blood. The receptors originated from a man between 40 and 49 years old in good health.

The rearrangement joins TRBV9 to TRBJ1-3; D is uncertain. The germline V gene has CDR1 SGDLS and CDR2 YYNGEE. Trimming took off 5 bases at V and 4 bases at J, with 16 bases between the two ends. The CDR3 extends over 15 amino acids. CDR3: CASRGATADGNTIYF. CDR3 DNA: TGTGCCAGCAGGGGCGCAACGGCTGACGGAAACACCATATATTTT.

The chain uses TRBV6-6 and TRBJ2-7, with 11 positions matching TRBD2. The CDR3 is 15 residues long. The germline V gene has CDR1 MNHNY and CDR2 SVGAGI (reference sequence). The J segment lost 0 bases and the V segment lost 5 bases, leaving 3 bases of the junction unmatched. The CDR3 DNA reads TGTGCCAGCAGTACCACTAGCGGGAGCTCCTACGAGCAGTACTTC. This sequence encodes CASSTTSGSSYEQYF.

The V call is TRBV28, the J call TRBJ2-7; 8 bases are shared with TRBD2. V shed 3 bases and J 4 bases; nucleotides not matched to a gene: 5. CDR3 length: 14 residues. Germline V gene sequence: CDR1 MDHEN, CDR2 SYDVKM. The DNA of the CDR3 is TGTGCCAGCAGTTTCACTAGCGGACGATACGAGCAGTACTTC. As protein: CASSFTSGRYEQYF. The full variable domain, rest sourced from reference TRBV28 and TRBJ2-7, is DVKVTQSSRYLVKRTGEKVFLECVQDMDHENMFWYRQDPGLGLRLIYFSYDVKMKEKGDIPEGYSVSREKKERFSLILESASTNQTSMYLCASSFTSGRYEQYFGPGTRLTVT.

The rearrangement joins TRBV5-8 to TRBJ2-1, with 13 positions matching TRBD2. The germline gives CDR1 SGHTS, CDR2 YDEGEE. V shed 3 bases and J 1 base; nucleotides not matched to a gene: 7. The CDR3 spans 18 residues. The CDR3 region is CASSSGLAGVESYNEQFF. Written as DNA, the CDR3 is TGTGCCAGCAGCTCTGGACTAGCGGGAGTAGAGTCCTACAATGAGCAGTTCTTC.

For the CDR3, the DNA is TGTGCCAGCAGTTACTCTCCTTTTGGGACAGGGGACGGCTACACCTTC. Residues: CASSYSPFGTGDGYTF. The chain is built from TRBV6-5 and TRBJ1-2, with 10 nucleotides matching TRBD1. Germline trimming cut 0 bases from V and 8 bases from J; bases unmatched to any gene: 9. Germline V CDR1 and CDR2: MNHEY, SVGAGI. The CDR3 totals 16 residues.

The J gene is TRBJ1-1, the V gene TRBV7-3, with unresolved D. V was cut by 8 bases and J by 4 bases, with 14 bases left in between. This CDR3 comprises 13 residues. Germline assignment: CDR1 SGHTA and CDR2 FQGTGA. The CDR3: CASGTNYITEAFF. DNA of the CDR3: TGTGCCAGCGGAACGAACTATATCACTGAAGCTTTCTTT.

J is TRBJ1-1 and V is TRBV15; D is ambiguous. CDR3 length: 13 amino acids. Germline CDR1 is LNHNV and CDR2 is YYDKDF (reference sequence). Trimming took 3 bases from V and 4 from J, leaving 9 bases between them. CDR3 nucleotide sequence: TGTGCCACCAGCAGCCCCTGGGGCACTGAAGCTTTCTTT. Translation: CATSSPWGTEAFF.